Listed below are T cell receptor beta chains from one sample, sequenced in a study of T cells in Graves' hyperthyroidism and ophthalmopathy. TCRdb fed the multiplex PCR reads into MiXCR, producing one record per CDR3 protein. The table has 600,000 to 700,000 distinct CDR3 sequences, about 15% seen once; the top ten hold roughly 4.5%. Sequencing input: blood. Source of these receptors: a woman between 40 and 50 years old with Graves' ophthalmopathy. CDR3s include the opening cysteine and the closing phenylalanine or tryptophan. A D gene is named only where the DNA matches it firmly. Some rows mark clone size as missing; the rest say once, few, many or name a class of expanded clone.

NA	few	TRBV11-1	TRBJ2-7	TGTGCCAGCAGCCCGTACCCCCTAGAAAAAAGAGCCTACGAGCAGTACTTC	CASSPYPLEKRAYEQYF
NA	few	TRBV6-5	TRBJ1-1	TGTGCCAGCAGTTACTCGACGCCGAGGGCAGGGCTAGATTCTTTCTTT	CASSYSTPRAGLDSFF
NA	many	TRBV27	TRBJ2-2	TGTGCCAGCAGTTGGGAAATTGCCGGGGAGCTGTTTTTT	CASSWEIAGELFF
NA	NA	TRBV30	TRBJ1-2	TGTGCCTGGAGCCCCCGGGGGGGTGCTGGCTACACCTTC	CAWSPRGGAGYTF
TRBD1	many	TRBV2	TRBJ1-5	TGTGCCAGCAGTTCACAGGGGGGAGGTTCTCAGCCCCAGCATTTT	CASSSQGGGSQPQHF
NA	many	TRBV29-1	TRBJ2-2	TGCAGCGTTGAAGGAAACACCGGGGAGCTGTTTTTT	CSVEGNTGELFF
NA	many	TRBV19	TRBJ1-5	TGTGCCAGCACTGGGGCGCAGAGCAATCAGCCCCAGCATTTT	CASTGAQSNQPQHF
NA	many	TRBV7-9	TRBJ1-2	TGTGCCAGCAGCTTAGTGGAGGACTATGGCTACACCTTC	CASSLVEDYGYTF
TRBD2	few	TRBV5-1	TRBJ2-7	TGCGCCAGCAGCACCCCCGCCAGCGGGAGTCCTTTTGAGCAGTACTTC	CASSTPASGSPFEQYF
TRBD2	many	TRBV24-1	TRBJ2-5	TGTGCCACCAGTGATGGACTAGCGGGAGGGGAGACCCAGTACTTC	CATSDGLAGGETQYF
TRBD2	many	TRBV28	TRBJ2-7	TGTGCCAGCAGTTCTGTAGCGGGAGGGTACGAGCAGTACTTC	CASSSVAGGYEQYF
TRBD1	many	TRBV19	TRBJ1-1	TGTGCCAGTAGTACCACAGGGGGCACTGAAGCTTTCTTT	CASSTTGGTEAFF
NA	many	TRBV25-1	TRBJ1-3	TGTGCCAGCAGTGAACACGGGACCAACTCTGGAAACACCATATATTTT	CASSEHGTNSGNTIYF
NA	NA	TRBV6-1	TRBJ1-5	TGTGCCAGCAGTGCCGCTAACCCGAATCAGCCCCAGCATTTT	CASSAANPNQPQHF
TRBD2	few	TRBV10-1	TRBJ2-7	TGCGCCAGCTCCACTAGCGGGAGGGGTCCCACCCTCCACGAGCAGTACTTC	CASSTSGRGPTLHEQYF
TRBD1	NA	TRBV4-1	TRBJ2-7	TGCGCCGGCAGCCAAGGGGGATCAGGGGGCTTCTACGAGCAGTACTTC	CAGSQGGSGGFYEQYF
TRBD2	many	TRBV4-1	TRBJ2-5	TGCGCCAGCAGCCTAAGAGGGACTAGCGGGATGGAGACCCAGTACTTC	CASSLRGTSGMETQYF
NA	many	TRBV27	TRBJ2-7	TGTGCCAGCAGTACTCACGGGACCTACGAGCAGTACTTC	CASSTHGTYEQYF
NA	NA	TRBV19	TRBJ1-5	TGTGCCAGTAGAAAGAGCACTTTGAATCAGCCCCAGCATTTT	CASRKSTLNQPQHF
TRBD2	many	TRBV20-1	TRBJ2-7	TGCAGTGCACTATCTCTAGCGGGAGGCGACGAGCAGTACTTC	CSALSLAGGDEQYF
TRBD2	many	TRBV19	TRBJ2-2	TGTGCCTCCTACCCCAATCCAGCGGGAGTATCCGGGGAGCTGTTTTTT	CASYPNPAGVSGELFF
TRBD2	many	TRBV6-1	TRBJ2-7	TGTGCCAGCAGTGAGGGGACTAGCGGGAGATACGAGCAGTACTTC	CASSEGTSGRYEQYF